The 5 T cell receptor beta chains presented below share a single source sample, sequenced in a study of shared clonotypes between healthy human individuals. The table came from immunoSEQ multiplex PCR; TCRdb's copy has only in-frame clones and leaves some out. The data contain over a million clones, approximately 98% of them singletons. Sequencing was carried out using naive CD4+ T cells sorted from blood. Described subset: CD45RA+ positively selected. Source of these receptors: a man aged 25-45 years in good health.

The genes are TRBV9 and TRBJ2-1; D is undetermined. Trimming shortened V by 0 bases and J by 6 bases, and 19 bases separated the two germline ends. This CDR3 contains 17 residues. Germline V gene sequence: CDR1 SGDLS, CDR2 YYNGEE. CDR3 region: CASSVERAPLESNEQFF. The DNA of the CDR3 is TGTGCCAGCAGCGTAGAAAGGGCCCCTCTAGAATCCAATGAGCAGTTCTTC. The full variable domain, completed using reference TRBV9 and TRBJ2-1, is DSGVTQTPKHLITATGQRVTLRCSPRSGDLSVYWYQQSLDQGLQFLIQYYNGEERAKGNILERFSAQQFPDLHSELNLSSLELGDSALYFCASSVERAPLESNEQFFGPGTRLTVL.

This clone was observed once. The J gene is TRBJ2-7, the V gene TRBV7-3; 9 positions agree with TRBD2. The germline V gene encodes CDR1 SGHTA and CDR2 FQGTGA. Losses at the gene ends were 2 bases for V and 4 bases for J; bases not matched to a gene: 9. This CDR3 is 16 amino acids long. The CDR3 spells CASSLAGGSMDYEQYF. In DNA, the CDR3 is TGTGCCAGCAGCTTAGCGGGAGGGTCCATGGATTACGAGCAGTACTTC.

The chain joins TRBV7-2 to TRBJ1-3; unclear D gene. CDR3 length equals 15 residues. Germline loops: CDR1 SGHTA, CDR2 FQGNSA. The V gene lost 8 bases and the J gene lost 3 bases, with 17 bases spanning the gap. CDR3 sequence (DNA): TGTGCCAGCTACCCCCAGCCCGGCGTTGGAAACACCATATATTTT. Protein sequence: CASYPQPGVGNTIYF. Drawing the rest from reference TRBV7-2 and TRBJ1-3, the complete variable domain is GAGVSQSPSNKVTEKGKDVELRCDPISGHTALYWYRQSLGQGLEFLIYFQGNSAPDKSGLPSDRFSAERTGGSVSTLTIQRTQQEDSAVYLCASYPQPGVGNTIYFGEGSWLTVV.

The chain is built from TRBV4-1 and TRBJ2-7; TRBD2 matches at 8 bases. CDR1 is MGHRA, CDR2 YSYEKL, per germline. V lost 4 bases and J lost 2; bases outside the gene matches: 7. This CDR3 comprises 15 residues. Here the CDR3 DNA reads TGCGCCAGCAGCCGTCAGGCTAGCGGGCCCTACGAGCAGTACTTC. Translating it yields CASSRQASGPYEQYF.

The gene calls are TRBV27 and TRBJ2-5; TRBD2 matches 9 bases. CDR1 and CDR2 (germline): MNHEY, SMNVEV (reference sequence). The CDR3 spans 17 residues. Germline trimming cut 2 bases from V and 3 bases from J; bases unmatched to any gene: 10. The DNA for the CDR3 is TGTGCCAGCAGTTTAGGCCGCTTAGCGGGAGCCGAAGAGACCCAGTACTTC. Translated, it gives CASSLGRLAGAEETQYF.